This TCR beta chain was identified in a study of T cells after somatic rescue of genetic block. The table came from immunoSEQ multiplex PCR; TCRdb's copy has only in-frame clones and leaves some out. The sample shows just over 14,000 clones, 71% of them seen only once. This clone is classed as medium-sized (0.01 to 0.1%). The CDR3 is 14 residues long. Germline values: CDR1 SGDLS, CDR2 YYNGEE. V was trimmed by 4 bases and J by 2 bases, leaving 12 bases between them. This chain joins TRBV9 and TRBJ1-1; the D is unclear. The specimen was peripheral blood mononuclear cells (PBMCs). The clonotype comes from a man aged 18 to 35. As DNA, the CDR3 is TGTGCCAGCAGCCCTAGCGACGGTAACACTGAAGCTTTCTTT. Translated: CASSPSDGNTEAFF.